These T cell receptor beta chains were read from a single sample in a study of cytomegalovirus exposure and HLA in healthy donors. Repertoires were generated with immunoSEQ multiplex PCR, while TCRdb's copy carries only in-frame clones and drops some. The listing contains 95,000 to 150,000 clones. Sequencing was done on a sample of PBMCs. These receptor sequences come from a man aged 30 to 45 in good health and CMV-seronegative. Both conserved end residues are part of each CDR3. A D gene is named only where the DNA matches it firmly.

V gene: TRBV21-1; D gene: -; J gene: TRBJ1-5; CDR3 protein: CASSAPGGRSNQPQHF; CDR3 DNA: TGTGCCAGCAGCGCCCCGGGGGGACGCAGCAATCAGCCCCAGCATTTT
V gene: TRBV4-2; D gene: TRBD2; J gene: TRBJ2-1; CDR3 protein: CASNPTFGGLATYNEQFF; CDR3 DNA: TGTGCCAGCAACCCGACTTTCGGAGGACTAGCGACCTACAATGAGCAGTTCTTC
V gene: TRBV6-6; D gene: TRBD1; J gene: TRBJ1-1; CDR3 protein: CATGTGNTEAFF; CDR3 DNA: TGTGCCACCGGGACAGGCAACACTGAAGCTTTCTTT
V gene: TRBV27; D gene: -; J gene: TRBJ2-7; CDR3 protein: CASSFLGEDSYEQYF; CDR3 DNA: TGTGCCAGCAGTTTTTTGGGGGAGGACTCCTACGAGCAGTACTTC
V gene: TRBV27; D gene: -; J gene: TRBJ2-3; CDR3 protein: CASSTFDRLTTDTQYF; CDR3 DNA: TGTGCCAGCAGTACCTTTGACAGGCTCACCACAGATACGCAGTATTTT
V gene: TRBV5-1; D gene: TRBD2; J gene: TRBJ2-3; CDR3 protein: CASSLTSGVGTDTQYF; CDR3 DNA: TGCGCCAGCAGCTTAACTAGCGGGGTGGGCACAGATACGCAGTATTTT
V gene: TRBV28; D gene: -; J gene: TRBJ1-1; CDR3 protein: CASSSQGLTSGEAFF; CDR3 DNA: TGTGCCAGCAGCTCTCAGGGCCTTACTTCGGGTGAAGCTTTCTTT
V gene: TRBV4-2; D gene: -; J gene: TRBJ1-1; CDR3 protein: CASRGRTEAFF; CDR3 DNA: TGTGCCAGCAGGGGGAGGACTGAAGCTTTCTTT
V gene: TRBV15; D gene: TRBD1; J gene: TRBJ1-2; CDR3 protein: CATSPDRNYGYTF; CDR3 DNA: TGTGCCACCAGCCCGGACAGGAACTATGGCTACACCTTC
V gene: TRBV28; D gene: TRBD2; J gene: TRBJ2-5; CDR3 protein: CASRGLVLYQETQYF; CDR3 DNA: TGTGCCAGCAGAGGACTAGTCCTGTACCAAGAGACCCAGTACTTC
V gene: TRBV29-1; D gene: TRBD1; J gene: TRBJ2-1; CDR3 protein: CSVSSGTDYNEQFF; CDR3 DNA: TGCAGCGTCTCTTCCGGGACAGATTACAATGAGCAGTTCTTC
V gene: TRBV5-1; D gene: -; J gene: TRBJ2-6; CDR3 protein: CASSPRGTLSGANVLTF; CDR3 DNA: TGCGCCAGCAGCCCCCGGGGTACGCTCTCTGGGGCCAACGTCCTGACTTTC
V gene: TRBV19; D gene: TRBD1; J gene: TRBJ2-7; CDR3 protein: CASSLGQGIPYEQYF; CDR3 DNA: TGTGCCAGTAGTCTCGGACAGGGGATACCCTACGAGCAGTACTTC
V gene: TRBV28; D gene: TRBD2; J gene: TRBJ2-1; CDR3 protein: CASRTTSGSHEQFF; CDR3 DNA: TGTGCCAGCAGGACGACTAGCGGGAGCCATGAGCAGTTCTTC
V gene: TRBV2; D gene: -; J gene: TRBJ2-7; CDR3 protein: CASSEIAEFYEQYF; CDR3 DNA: TGTGCCAGCAGTGAAATAGCGGAATTCTACGAGCAGTACTTC
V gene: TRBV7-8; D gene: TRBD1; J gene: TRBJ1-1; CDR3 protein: CASSRTGEETEAFF; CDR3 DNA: TGTGCCAGCAGCCGAACAGGGGAGGAAACTGAAGCTTTCTTT
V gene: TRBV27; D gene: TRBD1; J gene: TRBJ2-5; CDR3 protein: CASGAGTGGRETQYF; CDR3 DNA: TGTGCCAGCGGGGCCGGGACAGGGGGCCGAGAGACCCAGTACTTC
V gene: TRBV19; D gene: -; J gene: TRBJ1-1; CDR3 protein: CASSIKRGTGTKSETEAFF; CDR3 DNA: TGTGCCAGTAGTATTAAGCGGGGTACCGGGACAAAAAGTGAGACTGAAGCTTTCTTT